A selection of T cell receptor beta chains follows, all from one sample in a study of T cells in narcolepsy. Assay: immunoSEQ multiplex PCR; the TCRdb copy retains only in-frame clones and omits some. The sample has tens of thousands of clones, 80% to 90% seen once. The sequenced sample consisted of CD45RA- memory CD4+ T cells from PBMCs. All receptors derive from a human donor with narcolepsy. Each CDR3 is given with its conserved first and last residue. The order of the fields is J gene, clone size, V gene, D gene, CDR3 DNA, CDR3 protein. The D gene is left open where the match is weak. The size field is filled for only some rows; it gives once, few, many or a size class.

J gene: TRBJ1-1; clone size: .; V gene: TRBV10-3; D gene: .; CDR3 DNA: TGTGCCATCAAGGGCAGGGGCAACCAGAACACTGAAGCTTTCTTT; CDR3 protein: CAIKGRGNQNTEAFF
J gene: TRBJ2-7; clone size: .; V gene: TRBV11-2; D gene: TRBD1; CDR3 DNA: TGTGCCAGCAGCCCCCCCCGACGGGACAGTAGGCGGACCTACGAGCAGTACTTC; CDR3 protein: CASSPPRRDSRRTYEQYF
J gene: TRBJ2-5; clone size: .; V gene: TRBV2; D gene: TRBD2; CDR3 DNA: TGTGCCAGCAGGGACGGGGGGGAGACCCAGTACTTC; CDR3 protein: CASRDGGETQYF
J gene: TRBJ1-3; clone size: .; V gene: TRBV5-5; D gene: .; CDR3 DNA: TGTGCCAGCAGCCCGGAGGGCACCCGCTCTGGAAACACCATATATTTT; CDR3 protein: CASSPEGTRSGNTIYF
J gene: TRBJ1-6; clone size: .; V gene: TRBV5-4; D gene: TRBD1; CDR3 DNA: TGTGCCAGCAGCGCAGGGACAGAGAGAGCTAATTCACCCCTCCACTTT; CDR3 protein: CASSAGTERANSPLHF
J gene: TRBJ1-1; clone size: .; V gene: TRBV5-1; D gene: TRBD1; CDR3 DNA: TGCGCCAGCAGCTTGACCCTACAGGGGGCGCGGACTGAAGCTTTCTTT; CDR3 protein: CASSLTLQGARTEAFF
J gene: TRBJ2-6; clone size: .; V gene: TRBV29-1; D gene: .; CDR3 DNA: TGCAGCGTGGGTTCTGGGGCCAACGTCCTGACTTTC; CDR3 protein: CSVGSGANVLTF
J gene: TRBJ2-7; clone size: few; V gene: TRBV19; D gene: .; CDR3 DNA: TGTGCCAGTAGTACGGAGGGCGGCGAGCAGTACTTC; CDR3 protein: CASSTEGGEQYF
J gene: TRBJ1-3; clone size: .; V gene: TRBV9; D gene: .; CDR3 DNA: TGTGCCAGCAGCGTAGAAACTACGGGTCCCTCTGGAAACACCATATATTTT; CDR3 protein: CASSVETTGPSGNTIYF
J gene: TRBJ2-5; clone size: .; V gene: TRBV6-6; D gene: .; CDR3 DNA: TGTGCCAGCAGTTCCCGCGGGGAGTGGGAGACCCAGTACTTC; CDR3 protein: CASSSRGEWETQYF
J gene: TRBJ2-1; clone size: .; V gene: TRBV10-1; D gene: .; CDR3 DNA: TGCGCCAGCAGTGACTGGGGGGCAGGGAAGTACAATGAGCAGTTCTTC; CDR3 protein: CASSDWGAGKYNEQFF
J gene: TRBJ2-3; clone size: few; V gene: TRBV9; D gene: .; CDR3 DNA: TGTGCCAGCAGCGTAGGCGGATCTAGCACAGATACGCAGTATTTT; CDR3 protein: CASSVGGSSTDTQYF
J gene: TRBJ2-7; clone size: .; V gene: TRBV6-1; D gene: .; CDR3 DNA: TGTGCCAGCAGTGAAGTGTGGCAGTCCGAGCAGTACTTC; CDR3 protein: CASSEVWQSEQYF
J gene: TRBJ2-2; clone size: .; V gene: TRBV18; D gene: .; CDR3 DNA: TGTGCCAGCTCACCAGGGAAAAGGAGCAGCGGGGAGCTGTTTTTT; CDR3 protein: CASSPGKRSSGELFF
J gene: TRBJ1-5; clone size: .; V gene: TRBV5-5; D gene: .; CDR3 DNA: TGTGCCAGCAGCTTGGCCAATGGGCAGCCCCAGCATTTT; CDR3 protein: CASSLANGQPQHF
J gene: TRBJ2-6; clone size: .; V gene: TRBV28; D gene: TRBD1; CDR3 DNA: TGTGCCAGTCGGACAGGGGACTCTGGGGCCAACGTCCTGACTTTC; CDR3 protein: CASRTGDSGANVLTF
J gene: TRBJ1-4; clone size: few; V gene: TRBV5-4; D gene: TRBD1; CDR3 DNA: TGTGCCAGCAGCTTGGGCTCGGGGGCTGGGACAGGGGGCGAAAAACTGTTTTTT; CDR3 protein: CASSLGSGAGTGGEKLFF
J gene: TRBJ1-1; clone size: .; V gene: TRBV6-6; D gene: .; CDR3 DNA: TGTGCCAGCAGTGCAGGGGATATGAACACTGAAGCTTTCTTT; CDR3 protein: CASSAGDMNTEAFF
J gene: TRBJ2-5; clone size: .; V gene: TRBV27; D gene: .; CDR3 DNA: TGTGCCAGCAGTTATCAGCCCCAAGAGACCCAGTACTTC; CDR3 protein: CASSYQPQETQYF
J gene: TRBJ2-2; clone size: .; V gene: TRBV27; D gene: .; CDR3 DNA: TGTGCCAGCAGTTTATCGGGGCAGGGGTTCACCGGGGAGCTGTTTTTT; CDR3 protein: CASSLSGQGFTGELFF
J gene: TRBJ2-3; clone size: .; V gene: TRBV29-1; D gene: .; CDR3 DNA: TGCAGCGTGGGGGGTACTAGATCAGATACGCAGTATTTT; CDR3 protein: CSVGGTRSDTQYF
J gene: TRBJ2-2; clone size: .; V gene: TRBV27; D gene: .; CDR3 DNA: TGTGCCAGCAGTTCCCAGCCCGGGGAGCTGTTTTTT; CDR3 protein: CASSSQPGELFF
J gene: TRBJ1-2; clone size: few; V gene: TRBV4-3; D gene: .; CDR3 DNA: TGCGCCAGCAGCCAAGGACCATATGGCTACACCTTC; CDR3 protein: CASSQGPYGYTF
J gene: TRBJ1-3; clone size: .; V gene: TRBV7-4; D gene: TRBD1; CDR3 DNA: TGTGCCAGCAGCCGCAGGCGGACAGGGGTGTACGGAAACACCATATATTTT; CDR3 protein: CASSRRRTGVYGNTIYF
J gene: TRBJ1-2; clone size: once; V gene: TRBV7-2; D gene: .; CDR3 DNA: TGTGCCAGCAGCTCTCAAACGGGAGGGCCGGATGGCTACACCTTC; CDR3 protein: CASSSQTGGPDGYTF
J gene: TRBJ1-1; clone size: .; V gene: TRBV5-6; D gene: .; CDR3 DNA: TGTGCCAGCAGCTTGACCCGGAACACTGAAGCTTTCTTT; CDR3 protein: CASSLTRNTEAFF
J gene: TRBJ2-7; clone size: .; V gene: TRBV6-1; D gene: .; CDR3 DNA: TGTGCCAGCAGTGACCGCCGACAGGCGAGTAGCTACGAGCAGTACTTC; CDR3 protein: CASSDRRQASSYEQYF
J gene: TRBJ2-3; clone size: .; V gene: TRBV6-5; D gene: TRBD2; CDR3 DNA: TGTGCCAGCAGGGTAACTAGCGTCACAGATACGCAGTATTTT; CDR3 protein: CASRVTSVTDTQYF
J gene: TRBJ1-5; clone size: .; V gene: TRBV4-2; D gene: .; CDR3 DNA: TGTGCCAGCAGCCAAGGACATCTCCAGCATTTT; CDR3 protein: CASSQGHLQHF
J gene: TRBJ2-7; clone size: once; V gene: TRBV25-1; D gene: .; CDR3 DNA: TGTGCCAGCAGTGAATATATGGGGCCCGAGCAGTACTTC; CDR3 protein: CASSEYMGPEQYF
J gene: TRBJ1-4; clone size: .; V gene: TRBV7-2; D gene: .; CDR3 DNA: TGTGCCAGCGCAAGGGGACGGTTGAATGAAAAACTGTTTTTT; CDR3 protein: CASARGRLNEKLFF
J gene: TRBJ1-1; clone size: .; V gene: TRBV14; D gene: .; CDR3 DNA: TGTGCCAGCAGCCACGGGGGGCGGAACACTGAAGCTTTCTTT; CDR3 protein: CASSHGGRNTEAFF
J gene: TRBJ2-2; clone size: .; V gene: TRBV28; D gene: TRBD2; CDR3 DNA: TGTGCCAGCAGCCAGACTAGCGGGAACACCGGGGAGCTGTTTTTT; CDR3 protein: CASSQTSGNTGELFF
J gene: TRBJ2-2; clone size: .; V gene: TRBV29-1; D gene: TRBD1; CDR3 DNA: TGCAGCGTTGAGGGACAGGGTCGGTACGGGGAGCTGTTTTTT; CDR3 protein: CSVEGQGRYGELFF